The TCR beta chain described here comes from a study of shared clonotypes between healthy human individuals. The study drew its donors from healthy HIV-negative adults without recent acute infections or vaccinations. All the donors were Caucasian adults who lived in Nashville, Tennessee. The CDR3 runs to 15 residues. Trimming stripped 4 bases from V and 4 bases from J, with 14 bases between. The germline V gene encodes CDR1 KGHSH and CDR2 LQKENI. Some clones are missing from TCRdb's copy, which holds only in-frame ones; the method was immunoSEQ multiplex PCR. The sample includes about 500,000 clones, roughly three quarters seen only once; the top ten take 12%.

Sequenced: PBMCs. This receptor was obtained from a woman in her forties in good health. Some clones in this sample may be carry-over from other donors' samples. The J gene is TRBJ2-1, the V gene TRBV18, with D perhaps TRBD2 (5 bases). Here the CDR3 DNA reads TGTGCCAGCTCACTCGAGGGTCGAGGGTACAATGAGCAGTTCTTC. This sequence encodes CASSLEGRGYNEQFF.